The rows below give T cell receptor beta chains drawn from one sample of a study of blood T cell repertoires in COVID-19. Using immunoSEQ multiplex PCR, the repertoire was profiled, and TCRdb retains in-frame clones only, with some absent. The table has over 150,000 clones, roughly 76% seen once. The sequencing input was peripheral blood. These receptors all stem from a woman of 80 years or more with COVID-19, enrolled during active disease. Each CDR3 is given with its conserved first and last residue.

j_call: TRBJ1-3
v_call: TRBV2
cdr3_aa: CASSDEGWGNTIYF

j_call: TRBJ1-2
v_call: TRBV19
cdr3_aa: CASSIVAVNYGYTF

j_call: TRBJ1-1
v_call: TRBV6-1
cdr3_aa: CASSEGTAPNTEAFF

j_call: TRBJ2-1
v_call: TRBV7-8
cdr3_aa: CASSFAGADYNEQFF

j_call: TRBJ2-7
v_call: TRBV29-1
cdr3_aa: CSVTGMNYEQYF

j_call: TRBJ1-2
v_call: TRBV7-2
cdr3_aa: CASSLQGINYGYTF

j_call: TRBJ1-2
v_call: TRBV28
cdr3_aa: CASRQRGGGAYGYTF

j_call: TRBJ2-7
v_call: TRBV27
cdr3_aa: CASSLFRDSYEQYF

j_call: TRBJ2-7
v_call: TRBV5-8
cdr3_aa: CASSRLGQGAYEQYF

j_call: TRBJ1-5
v_call: TRBV2
cdr3_aa: CASQGGSNQPQHF

j_call: TRBJ1-1
v_call: TRBV5-1
cdr3_aa: CASSLEGTAYTEAFF

j_call: TRBJ2-5
v_call: TRBV5-1
cdr3_aa: CASFDRDPPLYF

j_call: TRBJ2-2
v_call: TRBV5-1
cdr3_aa: CASSLDTGDTGELFF

j_call: TRBJ1-4
v_call: TRBV27
cdr3_aa: CASSPYTPGRDEKLFF

j_call: TRBJ1-6
v_call: TRBV20-1
cdr3_aa: CGGGDSPLHF

j_call: TRBJ2-7
v_call: TRBV18
cdr3_aa: CASSPLAGVPYEQYF

j_call: TRBJ1-5
v_call: TRBV19
cdr3_aa: CASSRDIGGGNQPQHF

j_call: TRBJ2-6
v_call: TRBV28
cdr3_aa: CATNLPRATGANVLTF

j_call: TRBJ2-1
v_call: TRBV5-1
cdr3_aa: CASSSTGDPTYNEQFF

j_call: TRBJ2-1
v_call: TRBV3-1/TRBV3-2
cdr3_aa: CASSTWTGDNEQFF

j_call: TRBJ1-1
v_call: TRBV19
cdr3_aa: CASSMSTEAFF

j_call: TRBJ2-2
v_call: TRBV10-2
cdr3_aa: CASSELTTYANTGELFF

j_call: TRBJ2-5
v_call: TRBV3-1/TRBV3-2
cdr3_aa: CASSQGTSEGETQYF

j_call: TRBJ1-4
v_call: TRBV5-1
cdr3_aa: CASSLGTANEKLFF

j_call: TRBJ1-5
v_call: TRBV28
cdr3_aa: CASLQGEYSNQPQHF

j_call: TRBJ2-5
v_call: TRBV2
cdr3_aa: CASSEGQGPETQYF

j_call: TRBJ1-1
v_call: TRBV24-1
cdr3_aa: CATSAQGAEAFF

j_call: TRBJ2-1
v_call: TRBV7-2
cdr3_aa: CASSLGQGLYNEQFF

j_call: TRBJ2-5
v_call: TRBV27
cdr3_aa: CASSPRRPDQETQYF